These 26 T cell receptor beta chains were all obtained from the same sample, sequenced in a study of blood T cell repertoires in COVID-19. Sequencing used immunoSEQ multiplex PCR; TCRdb keeps in-frame clones, though not all of them. The sample includes about 40,000 clones, nearly 90% of them seen just once. Sequencing input: peripheral blood. These receptors all stem from a man aged 60 to 75 with COVID-19, enrolled during active disease.

V and J are TRBV5-1 and TRBJ2-3; unclear D gene. V shed 5 bases and J shed 0 bases, with 7 bases lying between them. Germline V gives CDR1 SGHRS, CDR2 YFSETQ. The length of the CDR3 is 13 residues. This CDR3 is CASRLDSTDTQYF. The CDR3 nucleotides are TGCGCCAGCAGGCTAGATAGCACAGATACGCAGTATTTT.

This chain links TRBV7-9 with TRBJ2-3; tentatively, D is TRBD2 (7 bases). CDR1 is SEHNR, CDR2 FQNEAQ, per germline (reference sequence). This CDR3 is built from 16 residues. V was shortened by 6 bases and J by 5 bases, with 21 bases between the two germline ends. The CDR3, as DNA: TGTGCCAGCAGTCGGGGGCAGCGGGGAAGGGAAGATACGCAGTATTTT. Amino acids: CASSRGQRGREDTQYF.

The chain uses TRBV7-2 and TRBJ2-5; tentatively, D is TRBD2 (6 bases). This CDR3 is built from 16 residues. V was clipped by 5 bases and J by 0 bases, with 16 bases between them. CDR1 is SGHTA, CDR2 FQGNSA, per germline. The CDR3 coding sequence is TGTGCCAGCAGCGCCCTAGCGCCCCGGTACCAAGAGACCCAGTACTTC. Protein product: CASSALAPRYQETQYF.

The V gene is TRBV20-1, the J gene TRBJ2-5; 12 nucleotides match TRBD2. CDR3 length: 15 residues. Germline trimming cut 3 bases from V and 5 bases from J; bases unmatched to any gene: 7. CDR1 DFQATT and CDR2 SNEGSKA come from the germline V gene (reference sequence). CDR3 protein: CSASRASGRGETQYF. CDR3 sequence (DNA): TGCAGTGCTAGTAGGGCTAGCGGGAGGGGGGAGACCCAGTACTTC.

The chain joins TRBV19 to TRBJ1-2, with D hard to call. The CDR3 consists of 15 residues. V lost 2 bases, J lost 1 base, and 11 bases lay in between. Germline V gene lookup returns CDR1 LNHDA and CDR2 SQIVND (reference sequence). The CDR3 coding sequence is TGTGCCAGTAGTATAATTTTCAGTAATAACTATGGCTACACCTTC. Translating gives CASSIIFSNNYGYTF.

The chain joins TRBV6-1 to TRBJ1-6, with 7 bases that match TRBD1. The CDR3 is made up of 19 amino acids. The junction had 10 bases not matched to a gene; V was cut back by 2 bases and J by 0 bases. Germline V CDR1 and CDR2: MNHNS, SASEGT. The CDR3 region is CASSEYYRGISSYNSPLHF. CDR3 coding DNA: TGTGCCAGCAGTGAATATTACAGGGGAATTAGCTCCTATAATTCACCCCTCCACTTT.

The V call is TRBV20-1, the J call TRBJ2-7; the D is unclear. This CDR3 has 11 residues. V gave up 6 bases and J gave up 4 bases, with 10 bases separating them. Germline V gene sequence: CDR1 DFQATT, CDR2 SNEGSKA (reference sequence). The DNA of the CDR3 is TGCAGTGCAACCTCTCGGTACGAGCAGTACTTC. This gives the protein CSATSRYEQYF.

This clone was recorded only once. The chain combines TRBV7-8 with TRBJ2-2, with 8 nucleotides matching TRBD1. Germline assignment: CDR1 SGHVS and CDR2 FQNEAQ. The CDR3 is 15 residues long. V shed 5 bases, J shed 6 bases, and the junction held 8 bases outside the gene matches. The DNA for the CDR3 is TGTGCCAGCAGCCCCCGACAGGGGAGTGCCGGGGAGCTGTTTTTT. It encodes CASSPRQGSAGELFF.

The chain recombines TRBV18 with TRBJ2-6; D is unclear. Trimming shortened V by 1 base and J by 0 bases, and 10 bases separated the two germline ends. Looked up from germline, CDR1 is KGHSH and CDR2 is LQKENI. The CDR3 totals 17 residues. CDR3 sequence (DNA): TGTGCCAGCTCACCACTAGATACTAACTCTGGGGCCAACGTCCTGACTTTC. It codes for CASSPLDTNSGANVLTF.

The J gene is TRBJ1-5, the V gene TRBV6-2 or TRBV6-3, with a possible D match to TRBD1 (5 bases). Trimming removed 5 bases from V and 0 bases from J, with 17 bases in between. There are 17 residues in the CDR3. Germline loops: CDR1 MNHEY, CDR2 SVGEGT. Here the CDR3 reads CASSPFRPRDSNQPQHF. CDR3 bases: TGTGCCAGCAGTCCGTTTCGCCCCAGGGATAGCAATCAGCCCCAGCATTTT.

V gene TRBV15 combines with J gene TRBJ2-1; 12 positions agree with TRBD2. Germline V gene lookup returns CDR1 LNHNV and CDR2 YYDKDF (reference sequence). This CDR3 spans 21 amino acids. V shed 8 bases, J shed 0 bases, and the junction held 20 bases outside the gene matches. The CDR3 region is CATYGTATSGRRRSSYNEQFF. CDR3 nucleotides: TGTGCCACCTACGGGACGGCCACTAGCGGGAGGCGACGAAGCTCCTACAATGAGCAGTTCTTC.

This clone was observed once. The chain uses TRBV14 and TRBJ2-1; TRBD1 is a possible D gene (6 bases). The CDR3 contains 15 residues. V was shortened by 4 bases and J by 4 bases, with 14 bases between the two germline ends. The germline CDR1 and CDR2 sequences are SGHDN and FVKESK. The CDR3 DNA follows: TGTGCCAGCAGCCCCCTACGAGGGGGATACAATGAGCAGTTCTTC. Translating it yields CASSPLRGGYNEQFF.

The chain recombines TRBV28 with TRBJ2-7, with 8 bases identical to TRBD1. Germline trimming cut 8 bases from V and 2 bases from J; bases unmatched to any gene: 2. Germline CDR1 reads MDHEN; CDR2 reads SYDVKM. This CDR3 has 12 residues. Written as DNA, the CDR3 is TGTGCCAGCCGGACAGGGCCCTACGAGCAGTACTTC. Encoded protein: CASRTGPYEQYF.

The J gene is TRBJ2-1, the V gene TRBV19, with 7 bases matching TRBD2. Germline values: CDR1 LNHDA, CDR2 SQIVND (reference sequence). This CDR3 contains 15 residues. J gave up 3 bases and V 6 bases, and 8 bases lay outside the gene matches. DNA of the CDR3: TGTGCCAGTAGAAGGACTAGTGTACACTACAATGAGCAGTTCTTC. The encoded protein is CASRRTSVHYNEQFF.

The rearrangement uses TRBV6-5 and TRBJ1-5; a weak D match, TRBD1 (6 bases). Germline assignment: CDR1 MNHEY and CDR2 SVGAGI. The CDR3 is made up of 13 amino acids. The V gene lost 7 bases and the J gene lost 1 base, with 8 bases spanning the gap. CDR3: CASKQGSNQPQHF. As DNA, the CDR3 is TGTGCCAGCAAGCAGGGGAGCAATCAGCCCCAGCATTTT.

This clone was seen more than once but under ten times. V is TRBV21-1 and J is TRBJ2-7; the table assigns TRBD1, which was not confirmed against the DNA. TRBV21-1 is a pseudogene. This CDR3 contains 10 residues. The DNA of the CDR3 is TGTGCCAGCAGCCCCCGGACAGTGGGCTTC. Its translation: CASSPRTVGF.

The chain carries TRBV19 and TRBJ2-7, with D maybe TRBD1 (6 bases). V lost 4 bases and J lost 5, with 6 bases in between. Per germline, CDR1 LNHDA and CDR2 SQIVND (reference sequence). The CDR3 contains 11 residues. The CDR3: CASSKGDEQYF. The CDR3, as DNA: TGTGCCAGTAGTAAGGGGGACGAGCAGTACTTC.

The chain has TRBV7-6 and TRBJ2-2; TRBD1 is a possible D gene (6 bases). The CDR3 totals 14 residues. V was trimmed by 1 base and J by 7 bases, leaving 10 bases between them. Germline values: CDR1 SGHVS, CDR2 FNYEAQ. The CDR3 loop is CASSLVQGSGELFF. CDR3 in DNA: TGTGCCAGCAGCTTAGTTCAGGGGAGCGGGGAGCTGTTTTTT.

This chain uses TRBV5-4 with TRBJ2-5, with 8 nucleotides matching TRBD2. Germline V gives CDR1 SGHNT, CDR2 YYREEE (reference sequence). The CDR3 spans 13 residues. Unmatched junction bases numbered 1, after V lost 1 base and J lost 5 bases. The CDR3 DNA sequence: TGTGCCAGCAGCTTGCGGGGGGGGGAGACCCAGTACTTC. Amino acid sequence: CASSLRGGETQYF.

V and J are TRBV18 and TRBJ2-2; tentative D call: TRBD1 (5 bases). The germline V gene has CDR1 KGHSH and CDR2 LQKENI. The CDR3 is 16 residues long. V was clipped by 3 bases and J by 0 bases, with 11 bases between them. In DNA, the CDR3 is TGTGCCAGCTCACCCCAAGGGGCGACGAACACCGGGGAGCTGTTTTTT. Amino acids: CASSPQGATNTGELFF.

The J gene is TRBJ2-1, the V gene TRBV24-1; TRBD1 matches 8 bases. Germline CDR1 KGHDR, CDR2 SFDVKD. Trimming cost V 9 bases and J 6 bases; bases outside gene matches: 9. This CDR3 is built from 14 residues. The CDR3 DNA sequence: TGTGCCACCGGCCGACAGGGGATGATCAATGAGCAGTTCTTC. It codes for CATGRQGMINEQFF.

The gene calls are TRBV7-9 and TRBJ2-2, with D possibly being TRBD1 (5 bases). Trimming stripped 2 bases from V and 3 bases from J, with 19 bases between. The CDR3 loop spans 18 amino acids. Germline V lookup: CDR1 SEHNR, CDR2 FQNEAQ (reference sequence). The CDR3 sequence: CASSLSRVQGAYTGELFF. CDR3 DNA: TGTGCCAGCAGCTTATCACGGGTGCAAGGGGCGTACACCGGGGAGCTGTTTTTT. Drawing the rest from reference TRBV7-9 and TRBJ2-2, the complete variable domain is DTGVSQNPRHKITKRGQNVTFRCDPISEHNRLYWYRQTLGQGPEFLTYFQNEAQLEKSRLLSDRFSAERPKGSFSTLEIQRTEQGDSAMYLCASSLSRVQGAYTGELFFGEGSRLTVL.

This clone was seen a single time. The chain combines TRBV6-5 with TRBJ2-1; the match to TRBD2 covers 8 bases. V trimming: 6 bases; J trimming: 10 bases; junction bases outside the gene matches: 5. The CDR3 consists of 12 residues. Germline V gene sequence: CDR1 MNHEY, CDR2 SVGAGI. This CDR3 is CASRGSGDEQFF. DNA for the CDR3: TGTGCCAGCAGGGGTAGCGGGGACGAGCAGTTCTTC.

The rearrangement links TRBV11-2 to TRBJ2-1; 8 positions agree with TRBD1. Trimming cost V 8 bases and J 12 bases; bases outside gene matches: 6. CDR1 is SGHAT, CDR2 FQNNGV, per germline. CDR3 length: 11 residues. CDR3 loop: CASGQGAVQFF. CDR3 coding DNA: TGTGCCAGCGGTCAGGGGGCCGTGCAGTTCTTC.

The CDR3 here is CASSFPPRLALRELFF. The CDR3 DNA follows: TGTGCCAGCAGTTTCCCCCCCCGACTAGCGCTCCGGGAGCTGTTTTTT. The chain combines TRBV28 with TRBJ2-2; 8 bases match TRBD2. CDR1 and CDR2 (germline): MDHEN, SYDVKM. V shed 3 bases and J 9 bases; nucleotides not matched to a gene: 12. There are 16 residues in the CDR3.

The rearrangement uses TRBV5-1 and TRBJ1-3, with a weak D call TRBD1 (5 bases). Trimming cost V 4 bases and J 3 bases, with 8 bases left between them. Germline CDR1 reads SGHRS; CDR2 reads YFSETQ. The CDR3 runs to 13 residues. The CDR3 bases are TGCGCCAGCAGCCGGGACTATGGAAACACCATATATTTT. Amino acid sequence: CASSRDYGNTIYF. Full variable domain (rest looked up from reference TRBV5-1 and TRBJ1-3): KAGVTQTPRYLIKTRGQQVTLSCSPISGHRSVSWYQQTPGQGLQFLFEYFSETQRNKGNFPGRFSGRQFSNSRSEMNVSTLELGDSALYLCASSRDYGNTIYFGEGSWLTVV.